This passage covers 14 T cell receptor beta chains from one sample sequenced in a study of blood T cell repertoires in COVID-19. The data were produced by immunoSEQ multiplex PCR, yet TCRdb's version contains in-frame clones alone and is incomplete. The sample lists tens of thousands of clones; roughly three quarters were seen once. Input material: peripheral blood. These receptors originate from a man in his sixties or seventies with COVID-19, enrolled during active disease.

The chain combines TRBV5-4 with TRBJ1-4; a weak D match, TRBD1 (5 bases). The CDR3 spans 15 residues. With 1 base removed from V and 2 bases from J, the gap between germline ends came to 9 bases. CDR1 SGHNT and CDR2 YYREEE come from the germline V gene (reference sequence). The CDR3 spells CASSLSGGTNEKLFF. The CDR3 coding sequence is TGTGCCAGCAGCTTGTCCGGGGGGACTAATGAAAAACTGTTTTTT.

The chain joins TRBV28 to TRBJ1-1; 7 bases align to TRBD1. J lost 4 bases, V lost 5 bases, and 7 bases had no gene match. The germline V gene encodes CDR1 MDHEN and CDR2 SYDVKM. This CDR3 is 14 amino acids long. CDR3 nucleotides: TGTGCCAGCAGTCTCGCCAGGGGGAGCACTGAAGCTTTCTTT. It translates to CASSLARGSTEAFF.

The rearrangement links TRBV5-5 to TRBJ1-2; 11 bases agree with TRBD1. The ends lost 5 bases at V and 8 bases at J; junction bases unmatched: 8. This CDR3 comprises 14 residues. The germline V gene has CDR1 SGHKS and CDR2 YYEKEE (reference sequence). CDR3 protein: CASRVGQGADGYTF. CDR3 in DNA: TGTGCCAGCAGGGTAGGACAGGGGGCTGACGGCTACACCTTC.

This chain connects TRBV6-2 or TRBV6-3 to TRBJ1-5; the match to TRBD1 covers 7 bases. In germline, CDR1 is MNHEY, CDR2 SVGEGT. Trimming removed 0 bases from V and 2 bases from J; junction bases left unmatched: 13. CDR3 size: 19 residues. Here the CDR3 DNA reads TGTGCCAGCAGTTACTCGATATGGACGGGACAGCGGGGCAATCAGCCCCAGCATTTT. This sequence encodes CASSYSIWTGQRGNQPQHF.

This clone was picked up a small number of times. This chain links TRBV28 with TRBJ2-7, with TRBD2 as a possible D gene (6 bases). This CDR3 spans 16 amino acids. With 6 bases removed from V and 1 base from J, the gap between germline ends came to 19 bases. Germline V gene lookup returns CDR1 MDHEN and CDR2 SYDVKM. CDR3 coding DNA: TGTGCCAGCAGAACCCCCCGGGACGGAGGGTCCTACGAGCAGTACTTC. It is translated as CASRTPRDGGSYEQYF. The entire variable domain, with the rest obtained from reference TRBV28 and TRBJ2-7, is as follows: DVKVTQSSRYLVKRTGEKVFLECVQDMDHENMFWYRQDPGLGLRLIYFSYDVKMKEKGDIPEGYSVSREKKERFSLILESASTNQTSMYLCASRTPRDGGSYEQYFGPGTRLTVT.

A note on this clone: Relative to the germline gene, one junction end is altered; a read error may explain this. V is TRBV7-7 and J is TRBJ2-3; 8 positions match TRBD1. The CDR3 is made up of 14 amino acids. Germline-derived CDR1 and CDR2 are SSHAT and FNYEAQ (reference sequence). CDR3 sequence: CASSPGGVSDTQYF. Written as DNA, the CDR3 is TGTGCTAGCAGCCCAGGGGGCGTCTCAGATACGCAGTATTTT.

This clone appeared many times. The chain joins TRBV3-1 (or the pseudogene TRBV3-2) to TRBJ2-2; 10 bases fit TRBD2. This CDR3 has 15 residues. CDR1 and CDR2 from the germline V gene are LGHDT and YNNKEL (reference sequence). V shed 8 bases, J shed 6 bases, and the junction held 9 bases outside the gene matches. CDR3 coding DNA: TGTGCCAGCGCAAAAGCGGGAGGGATCTCCGGGGAGCTGTTTTTT. Encoded protein: CASAKAGGISGELFF.

This chain uses TRBV5-1 with TRBJ1-1; 11 nucleotides align to TRBD1. CDR3 length: 16 residues. V lost 0 bases to trimming and J lost 4 bases; unmatched junction nucleotides: 5. Germline CDR1 is SGHRS and CDR2 is YFSETQ. CDR3 bases: TGCGCCAGCAGCTTGGAGGGACAGGGGGTCTCCACTGAAGCTTTCTTT. The encoded protein is CASSLEGQGVSTEAFF. Using reference TRBV5-1 and TRBJ1-1 for the parts outside the CDR3, the full variable domain is KAGVTQTPRYLIKTRGQQVTLSCSPISGHRSVSWYQQTPGQGLQFLFEYFSETQRNKGNFPGRFSGRQFSNSRSEMNVSTLELGDSALYLCASSLEGQGVSTEAFFGQGTRLTVV.

The chain uses TRBV4-3 and TRBJ1-2; D is perhaps TRBD1 (5 bases). V was trimmed by 1 base and J by 0 bases, leaving 9 bases between them. From germline, CDR1 is LGHNA and CDR2 YSLEER. The CDR3 is made up of 15 amino acids. CDR3 coding DNA: TGCGCCAGCAGCCAAGTCAGGGCAGCTAACTATGGCTACACCTTC. Translating it yields CASSQVRAANYGYTF.

The chain is built from TRBV5-4 and TRBJ1-6; 7 positions match TRBD1. Trimming at V came to 2 bases and at J to 9 bases, leaving 11 bases not matched to a gene. This CDR3 is 16 amino acids long. Germline loops: CDR1 SGHNT, CDR2 YYREEE (reference sequence). CDR3 in amino acids: CASSFGQATSGSPLHF. For the CDR3, the DNA is TGTGCCAGCAGCTTTGGACAGGCTACATCGGGTTCACCCCTCCACTTT.

The chain employs TRBV5-4 and TRBJ1-6, with 12 bases identical to TRBD1. With 0 bases clipped from V and 9 bases from J, the junction kept 1 base outside the gene matches. Germline V CDR1 and CDR2: SGHNT, YYREEE (reference sequence). The CDR3 is made up of 15 amino acids. CDR3 in amino acids: CASSLGDRGLSPLHF. The CDR3 region has the DNA TGTGCCAGCAGCTTGGGGGACAGGGGGCTTTCACCCCTCCACTTT. The full variable domain, rest sourced from reference TRBV5-4 and TRBJ1-6, is ETGVTQSPTHLIKTRGQQVTLRCSSQSGHNTVSWYQQALGQGPQFIFQYYREEENGRGNFPPRFSGLQFPNYSSELNVNALELDDSALYLCASSLGDRGLSPLHFGNGTRLTVT.

The chain links TRBV10-3 to TRBJ2-1; TRBD2 aligns across 15 bases. The V and J ends lost 6 bases and 9 bases, in that order; junction bases with no gene match: 6. There are 15 residues in the CDR3. Germline V gene data show CDR1 as ENHRY and CDR2 as SYGVKD. The CDR3 bases are TGTGCCATCAGGGGGACTAGCGGGAGGAGAGGTGAGCAGTTCTTC. It yields the protein CAIRGTSGRRGEQFF.

This rearrangement joins TRBV4-1 to TRBJ2-7; D is possibly TRBD2 (6 bases). This CDR3 spans 16 amino acids. The V gene's germline CDR1 is MGHRA and CDR2 YSYEKL. Trimming shortened V by 2 bases and J by 0 bases, and 14 bases separated the two germline ends. DNA of the CDR3: TGCGCCAGCAGCCAAAATATCGGGGGAAGCTCCTACGAGCAGTACTTC. It codes for CASSQNIGGSSYEQYF.

The chain uses TRBV24-1 and TRBJ2-1; tentatively, D is TRBD2 (6 bases). V was trimmed by 1 base and J by 6 bases, leaving 9 bases between them. Germline V gene lookup returns CDR1 KGHDR and CDR2 SFDVKD. The CDR3 covers 14 residues. The CDR3 DNA reads TGTGCCACCAGTGATTTCGGGGGTAGCAATGAGCAGTTCTTC. This sequence encodes CATSDFGGSNEQFF.